These 18 T cell receptor beta chains came from one sample sequenced in a study of T cell repertoires in cytomegalovirus infection. TCRdb re-called the reads through MiXCR, storing one row per CDR3 protein. The table records approximately 170,000 distinct CDR3 sequences, around 15% of them present only once. The source material was PBMCs. The receptors stem from a human donor in good health (CMV status not recorded). Some clones in this sample may be carry-over from other donors' samples.

Regarding this clonotype: Just one base apart from a much larger clone, this may be a read error. V is TRBV7-9 and J is TRBJ1-6; 9 bases line up with TRBD1. Germline CDR1 is SEHNR and CDR2 is FQNEAQ (reference sequence). The CDR3 runs 16 residues. For the CDR3, the DNA is TGTGCCAGCAGCCCCCGGGACAGGGTTCCGAATTCACCCCTCCGCTTT. This translates into CASSPRDRVPNSPLRF.

This clonotype was seen ten or more times. V gene TRBV7-3 combines with J gene TRBJ2-7; D is possibly TRBD1 (5 bases). The CDR3 runs 13 residues. Per germline, CDR1 SGHTA and CDR2 FQGTGA. Trimming took off 6 bases at V and 3 bases at J, with 12 bases between the two ends. In DNA, the CDR3 is TGTGCCAGCAGTCATAACCAGGGCTACGAGCAGTACTTC. Translating it yields CASSHNQGYEQYF.

This clonotype was observed at least ten times. CDR3 sequence: CSASIRDRVNYGYTF. The CDR3 region has the DNA TGCAGTGCTAGTATCCGGGACAGGGTTAACTATGGCTACACCTTC. This chain links TRBV20-1 with TRBJ1-2; 9 bases agree with TRBD1. The CDR3 consists of 15 residues. The germline V gene has CDR1 DFQATT and CDR2 SNEGSKA (reference sequence). J lost 1 base, V lost 3 bases, and 6 bases had no gene match.

This clonotype has only a few counts. The rearrangement links TRBV19 to TRBJ2-1; possibly TRBD1 for D (6 bases). Germline CDR1 is LNHDA and CDR2 is SQIVND (reference sequence). The CDR3 spans 15 residues. The V end lost 3 bases, the J end lost 2 bases, and 11 bases lay between the germline ends. The CDR3 nucleotides are TGTGCCAGTAGTATGTCTACAGGGCCCTACAATGAGCAGTTCTTC. Amino acids: CASSMSTGPYNEQFF.

This clonotype was observed at least ten times. The chain recombines TRBV28 with TRBJ2-3, with D perhaps assigned TRBD1 or TRBD2 (6 bases each). CDR3 length equals 15 residues. Trimming took 8 bases from V and 1 from J, leaving 16 bases between them. Germline CDR1 MDHEN, CDR2 SYDVKM. CDR3 in DNA: TGTGCCAGCGGCCTGGAGGGGGACGGCACAGATACGCAGTATTTT. Amino acid sequence: CASGLEGDGTDTQYF.

The J gene is TRBJ2-1, the V gene TRBV7-6, with 9 bases aligning to TRBD1. This CDR3 is 17 amino acids long. Germline CDR1 reads SGHVS; CDR2 reads FNYEAQ. Unmatched junction bases numbered 12, after V lost 4 bases and J lost 5 bases. The CDR3 DNA reads as TGTGCCAGCAGCTCTACCCGAAGCCGGGACAGGGACAATGAGCAGTTCTTC. The encoded protein is CASSSTRSRDRDNEQFF.

In the case of this clonotype: An end of the junction differs from the germline gene, which may be a read error. This rearrangement joins TRBV7-7 to TRBJ2-5, with a possible D match to TRBD1 (7 bases). CDR1 is SSHAT and CDR2 is FNYEAQ in the germline V gene (reference sequence). CDR3 length: 13 residues. The CDR3 protein is CASSQGGEETQYF. The CDR3 DNA reads as TGTGCTAGCAGCCAGGGGGGAGAAGAGACCCAGTACTTC.

The chain uses TRBV11-2 and TRBJ1-1; D is unresolved. The CDR3 sequence is 14 residues long. Trimming took off 1 base at V and 2 bases at J, with 8 bases between the two ends. The germline V gene encodes CDR1 SGHAT and CDR2 FQNNGV. CDR3 DNA: TGTGCCAGCAGCTTAGTGGGAAGTAACACTGAAGCTTTCTTT. The encoded protein is CASSLVGSNTEAFF.

The chain uses TRBV4-2 and TRBJ1-1; no definite D call. Germline V CDR1 and CDR2: LGHNA, YNFKEQ. Trimming cost V 1 base and J 4 bases, with 7 bases left between them. This CDR3 has 13 amino acids. CDR3: CASSQGLGTEAFF. CDR3 bases: TGTGCCAGCAGCCAAGGGCTCGGCACTGAAGCTTTCTTT.

This clonotype has a handful of counts. The V call is TRBV27, the J call TRBJ2-1; 10 bases map to TRBD2. The CDR3 is made up of 18 amino acids. The ends lost 6 bases at V and 0 bases at J; junction bases unmatched: 11. CDR1 MNHEY and CDR2 SMNVEV come from the germline V gene (reference sequence). CDR3 nucleotides: TGTGCCAGCAGGATAAGGCTAGCGGGGGCTAGCTCCTACAATGAGCAGTTCTTC. This translates into CASRIRLAGASSYNEQFF.

The rearrangement links TRBV6-2 or TRBV6-3 to TRBJ2-1; TRBD2 matches 7 bases. The V gene's germline CDR1 is MNHEY and CDR2 SVGEGT. The J segment lost 6 bases and the V segment lost 2 bases, leaving 7 bases of the junction unmatched. The length of the CDR3 is 15 residues. CDR3 sequence: CASSYGRAKSNEQFF. CDR3 DNA sequence: TGTGCCAGCAGTTACGGGAGGGCCAAGAGCAATGAGCAGTTCTTC.

This clonotype appeared a few times. The chain uses TRBV7-2 and TRBJ2-7; D unresolved. From germline, CDR1 is SGHTA and CDR2 FQGNSA. V was pared by 5 bases and J by 3 bases, with 11 bases between. This CDR3 has 13 residues. The CDR3 here is CASSSPQGYEQYF. For the CDR3, the DNA is TGTGCCAGCAGCAGCCCACAAGGCTACGAGCAGTACTTC. Drawing the rest from reference TRBV7-2 and TRBJ2-7, the complete variable domain is GAGVSQSPSNKVTEKGKDVELRCDPISGHTALYWYRQSLGQGLEFLIYFQGNSAPDKSGLPSDRFSAERTGGSVSTLTIQRTQQEDSAVYLCASSSPQGYEQYFGPGTRLTVT.

The table lists this clonotype with a count of one. This chain joins TRBV5-1 and TRBJ2-7; D assignment may be TRBD1 or TRBD2 (5 bases each). The V and J ends lost 0 bases and 3 bases respectively, with 13 bases between them. The CDR3 extends over 15 amino acids. Germline CDR1 is SGHRS and CDR2 is YFSETQ. Here the CDR3 DNA reads TGCGCCAGCAGCTTGGCCGGGACGCAGTTCTACGAGCAGTACTTC. Amino acid sequence: CASSLAGTQFYEQYF.

This clonotype was recorded a few times. V gene TRBV27 combines with J gene TRBJ2-5; D unresolved. CDR3 length equals 15 residues. Trimming cost V 8 bases and J 1 base, with 17 bases left between them. CDR1 MNHEY and CDR2 SMNVEV come from the germline V gene (reference sequence). DNA for the CDR3: TGTGCCAGCGGAGTGCTCCGACATTTCCAAGAGACCCAGTACTTC. It encodes CASGVLRHFQETQYF.

In this sample, this clonotype turned up a few times. J is TRBJ2-7 and V is TRBV12-3 or TRBV12-4; 10 bases match TRBD2. V gave up 2 bases and J gave up 6 bases; unmatched junction bases: 4. This CDR3 comprises 14 residues. The CDR3 loop reads CASSLIAGGSEQYF. The DNA for the CDR3 is TGTGCCAGCAGTTTAATAGCGGGAGGTAGCGAGCAGTACTTC.

This clonotype has at least ten counts. The chain couples TRBV7-2 to TRBJ2-2; D possibly corresponds to TRBD2 (6 bases). Deletions cut 5 bases from V and 1 base from J, with 11 bases between. The CDR3 runs 15 residues. In germline, CDR1 is SGHTA, CDR2 FQGNSA. CDR3 loop: CASSPRRGNTGELFF. The CDR3 DNA sequence: TGTGCCAGCAGCCCTAGGCGGGGGAACACCGGGGAGCTGTTTTTT.

The CDR3 here is CASSFTGRAGYTF. For the CDR3, the DNA is TGTGCCAGCAGTTTCACAGGGAGGGCTGGCTACACCTTC. The chain has TRBV28 and TRBJ1-2; D is perhaps TRBD1 (6 bases). The V and J ends lost 3 bases and 7 bases respectively, with 12 bases between them. The CDR3 loop spans 13 amino acids. The germline CDR1 and CDR2 sequences are MDHEN and SYDVKM.

CDR3 sequence (DNA): TGTGCCAGCAGTGACAGGGATCTAGCCAAAAACATTCAGTACTTC. Translated, it gives CASSDRDLAKNIQYF. The chain recombines TRBV2 with TRBJ2-4, with TRBD1 as a possible D gene (5 bases). The germline V gene has CDR1 SNHLY and CDR2 FYNNEI. The ends were cut back, 3 bases at V and 0 bases at J, with 9 bases in the middle. This CDR3 has 15 residues. Together with reference TRBV2 and TRBJ2-4, the CDR3 gives the full variable domain: EPEVTQTPSHQVTQMGQEVILRCVPISNHLYFYWYRQILGQKVEFLVSFYNNEISEKSEIFDDQFSVERPDGSNFTLKIRSTKLEDSAMYFCASSDRDLAKNIQYFGAGTRLSVL.